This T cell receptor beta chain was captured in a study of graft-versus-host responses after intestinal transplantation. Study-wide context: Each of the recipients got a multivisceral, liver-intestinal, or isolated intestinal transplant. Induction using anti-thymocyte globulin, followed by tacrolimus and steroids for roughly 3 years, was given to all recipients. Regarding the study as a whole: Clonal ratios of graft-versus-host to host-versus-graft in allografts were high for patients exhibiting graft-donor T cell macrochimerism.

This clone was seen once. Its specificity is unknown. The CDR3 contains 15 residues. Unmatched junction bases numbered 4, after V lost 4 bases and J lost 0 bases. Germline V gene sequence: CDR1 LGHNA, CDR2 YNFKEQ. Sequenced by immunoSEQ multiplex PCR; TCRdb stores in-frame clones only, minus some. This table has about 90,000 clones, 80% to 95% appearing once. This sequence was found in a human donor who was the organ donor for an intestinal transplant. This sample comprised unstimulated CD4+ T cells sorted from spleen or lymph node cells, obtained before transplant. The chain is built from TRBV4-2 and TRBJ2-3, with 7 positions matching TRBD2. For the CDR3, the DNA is TGTGCCAGCAGCCGAGCGGGACCTAGCACAGATACGCAGTATTTT. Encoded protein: CASSRAGPSTDTQYF.